This passage covers 11 T cell receptor beta chains from one sample sequenced in a study of shared clonotypes between healthy human individuals (TCRdb year 2020). Receptor amplification or capture employed the immunoSEQ multiplex PCR assay. In its TCRdb copy, this immuneACCESS table keeps in-frame sequences only and misses some clones. Where compared with another copy, unresolved V genes explain less than half of these, and the others have no known cause. The table for this sample lists roughly 500,000 clones; approximately 94% of them were counted only once. Of the sample, 0.055% to 0.075% falls within the top ten clones. Sequencing was carried out using naive CD4+ T cells sorted from blood. Interpreted using the paper, the cell subset or site label stands for: CD45RA+ positively selected. These receptors all come from a woman between 25 and 40 years old in good health.

The rearrangement links TRBV28 to TRBJ2-5; 7 nucleotides align to TRBD1. With the DNA end fitting TRBJ2-7 better, the J assignment may be wrong. The germline V gene encodes CDR1 MDHEN and CDR2 SYDVKM. The CDR3 extends over 14 amino acids. In DNA, the CDR3 is TGTGCCAGCAGTGATCCGGGACAGATCTACGAGCAGTACTTC. Translated: CASSDPGQIYEQYF.

V usage is TRBV4-2 and J usage is TRBJ1-2, with D perhaps TRBD1 (6 bases). Trimming shortened V by 0 bases and J by 3 bases, and 11 bases separated the two germline ends. The CDR3 has 15 residues. Germline CDR1 reads LGHNA; CDR2 reads YNFKEQ. CDR3 sequence reads: CASSQDQGMDYGYTF. In nucleotides, the CDR3 is TGTGCCAGCAGCCAAGATCAGGGGATGGACTATGGCTACACCTTC.

This chain uses TRBV5-4 with TRBJ2-2, with 10 nucleotides matching TRBD2. Germline CDR1 and CDR2: SGHNT and YYREEE (reference sequence). The CDR3 runs 15 residues. V was clipped by 6 bases and J by 7 bases; unmatched bases: 9. CDR3 loop: CASTLTAGGVGELFF. The CDR3 bases are TGTGCCAGCACTCTCACAGCGGGAGGGGTCGGGGAGCTGTTTTTT. The whole variable domain, filled in from reference TRBV5-4 and TRBJ2-2, reads ETGVTQSPTHLIKTRGQQVTLRCSSQSGHNTVSWYQQALGQGPQFIFQYYREEENGRGNFPPRFSGLQFPNYSSELNVNALELDDSALYLCASTLTAGGVGELFFGEGSRLTVL.

This chain joins TRBV10-3 and TRBJ2-1; a weak D match, TRBD2 (6 bases). The CDR3 length is 16 residues. V lost 7 bases to trimming and J lost 5 bases, with 21 bases between them. Germline CDR1 and CDR2: ENHRY and SYGVKD. CDR3 nucleotides: TGTGCCATCAAAGTACGGGACTTTAAGGAAAACAATGAGCAGTTCTTC. Protein: CAIKVRDFKENNEQFF.

The chain joins TRBV5-4 to TRBJ1-1; tentatively, D is TRBD1 (5 bases). CDR1 and CDR2 (germline): SGHNT, YYREEE (reference sequence). CDR3 size: 13 residues. Trimming removed 4 bases from V and 4 bases from J, with 11 bases in between. The CDR3: CASSPGTGTEAFF. Written as DNA, the CDR3 is TGTGCCAGCAGCCCCGGGACGGGCACTGAAGCTTTCTTT.

The chain carries TRBV6-5 and TRBJ2-1; D unclear. The CDR3 has 15 residues. The V end lost 2 bases, the J end lost 8 bases, and 16 bases lay between the germline ends. The germline gives CDR1 MNHEY, CDR2 SVGAGI. The CDR3 loop reads CASSYVVGTGDEQFF. The CDR3 nucleotides are TGTGCCAGCAGTTACGTCGTGGGAACTGGAGATGAGCAGTTCTTC.

V gene TRBV25-1 combines with J gene TRBJ1-1; D is ambiguous. The V and J ends lost 4 bases and 1 base respectively, with 10 bases between them. This CDR3 comprises 14 residues. Germline values: CDR1 MGHDK, CDR2 SYGVNS. This CDR3 is CASSASPGNTEAFF. CDR3 coding DNA: TGTGCCAGCAGTGCTTCCCCAGGGAACACTGAAGCTTTCTTT.

V and J are TRBV7-6 and TRBJ2-3; the D gene is possibly TRBD2 (7 bases). This CDR3 has 15 residues. Trimming pared 1 base from V and 5 bases from J, leaving 13 bases between. Germline assignment: CDR1 SGHVS and CDR2 FNYEAQ. The CDR3 reads CASSLGSRGGDTQYF. CDR3 DNA sequence: TGTGCCAGCAGCTTAGGTTCGAGGGGGGGAGATACGCAGTATTTT.

This clone showed up just once. The chain's CDR3 is CASSLKPAYEQYF. As DNA, the CDR3 is TGTGCCAGCAGTTTAAAGCCTGCCTACGAGCAGTACTTC. V and J are TRBV27 and TRBJ2-7, with D unclear. In germline, CDR1 is MNHEY, CDR2 SMNVEV (reference sequence). V dropped 2 bases and J dropped 2 bases, with 7 bases sitting between them. This CDR3 has 13 residues.

The rearrangement joins TRBV18 to TRBJ2-7; the match to TRBD1 covers 10 bases. Germline V CDR1 and CDR2: KGHSH, LQKENI. This CDR3 has 15 amino acids. V shed 3 bases, J shed 3 bases, and the junction held 5 bases outside the gene matches. The CDR3 DNA reads as TGTGCCAGCTCACCCCTGGGACAGGGGTACTACGAGCAGTACTTC. Translated, it gives CASSPLGQGYYEQYF.

The chain carries TRBV27 and TRBJ2-7; 7 positions match TRBD1. V shed 2 bases and J 4 bases; nucleotides not matched to a gene: 2. Per germline, CDR1 MNHEY and CDR2 SMNVEV (reference sequence). The CDR3 extends over 13 amino acids. The CDR3 loop reads CASSLGRGYEQYF. CDR3 nucleotide sequence: TGTGCCAGCAGTTTAGGCAGGGGGTACGAGCAGTACTTC.